The T cell receptor (beta chain) under discussion was sequenced for a study of T cell responses to AZD1222 COVID-19 vaccine. Only in-frame clones appear in the TCRdb table, and some are missing; sequencing was by immunoSEQ multiplex PCR. The sample comprises about 130,000 clones, roughly 82% of which are singletons, and over 4% rests with the top ten. Germline V gives CDR1 MNHEY, CDR2 SVGAGI. The CDR3 is 15 residues long. Trimming took off 0 bases at V and 4 bases at J, with 13 bases between the two ends. The sample was peripheral blood, taken on day 0 of AZD1222 vaccination. The genes are TRBV6-5 and TRBJ2-7; possible D gene TRBD2, 5 bases. The source is an adult in good health. The CDR3 DNA follows: TGTGCCAGCAGTTACTCGTACGGGGAAAATTACGAGCAGTACTTC. Translation: CASSYSYGENYEQYF.